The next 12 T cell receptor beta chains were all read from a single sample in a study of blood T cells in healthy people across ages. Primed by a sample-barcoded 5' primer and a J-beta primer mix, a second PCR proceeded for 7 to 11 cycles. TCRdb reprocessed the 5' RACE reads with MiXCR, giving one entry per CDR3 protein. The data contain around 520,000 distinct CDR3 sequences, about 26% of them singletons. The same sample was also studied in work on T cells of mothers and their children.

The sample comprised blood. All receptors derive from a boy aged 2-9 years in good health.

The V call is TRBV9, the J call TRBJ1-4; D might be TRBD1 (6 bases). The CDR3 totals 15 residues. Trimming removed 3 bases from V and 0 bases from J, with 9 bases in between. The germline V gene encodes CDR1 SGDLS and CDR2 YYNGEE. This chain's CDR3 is CASSARTATNEKLFF. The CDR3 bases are TGTGCCAGCAGCGCGAGGACAGCAACTAATGAAAAACTGTTTTTT.

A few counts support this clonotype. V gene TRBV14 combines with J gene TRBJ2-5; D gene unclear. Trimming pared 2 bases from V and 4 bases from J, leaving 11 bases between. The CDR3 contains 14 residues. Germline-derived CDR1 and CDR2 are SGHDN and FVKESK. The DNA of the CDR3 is TGTGCCAGCAGCCAAATTCAGGTGGGAGAGACCCAGTACTTC. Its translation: CASSQIQVGETQYF.

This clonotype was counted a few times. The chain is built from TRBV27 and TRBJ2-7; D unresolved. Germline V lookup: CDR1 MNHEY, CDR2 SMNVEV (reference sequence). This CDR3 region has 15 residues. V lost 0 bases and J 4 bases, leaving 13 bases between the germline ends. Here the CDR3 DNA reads TGTGCCAGCAGTTTATCCGGGTCCGGGTTATACGAGCAGTACTTC. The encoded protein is CASSLSGSGLYEQYF.

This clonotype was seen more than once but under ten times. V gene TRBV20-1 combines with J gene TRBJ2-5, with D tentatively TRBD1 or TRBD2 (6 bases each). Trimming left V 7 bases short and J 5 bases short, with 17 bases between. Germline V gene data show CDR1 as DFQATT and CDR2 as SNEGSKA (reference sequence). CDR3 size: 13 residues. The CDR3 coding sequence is TGCAGTGACGCCCGGGGGCCTGGGGAGACCCAGTACTTC. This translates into CSDARGPGETQYF.

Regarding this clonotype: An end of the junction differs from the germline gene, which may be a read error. CDR3 coding DNA: TGTGTCAGCAGCGTAGGAGGGATCGTGGGAGCAGAGACCCAGTACTTC. Encoded protein: CVSSVGGIVGAETQYF. The chain links TRBV9 to TRBJ2-5; D is possibly TRBD2 (6 bases). Looked up from germline, CDR1 is SGDLS and CDR2 is YYNGEE. The CDR3 extends over 16 amino acids.

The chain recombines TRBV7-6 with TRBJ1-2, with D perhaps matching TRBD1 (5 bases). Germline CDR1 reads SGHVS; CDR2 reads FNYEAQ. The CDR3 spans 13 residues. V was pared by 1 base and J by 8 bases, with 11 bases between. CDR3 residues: CASSLDQGVGYTF. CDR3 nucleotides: TGTGCCAGCAGCTTAGATCAGGGCGTGGGCTACACCTTC.

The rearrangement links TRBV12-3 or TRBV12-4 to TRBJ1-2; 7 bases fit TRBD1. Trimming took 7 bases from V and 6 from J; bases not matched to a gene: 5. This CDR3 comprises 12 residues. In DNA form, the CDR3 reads TGTGCCAGCACCAGGGGGGAGGATGGCTACACCTTC. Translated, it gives CASTRGEDGYTF.

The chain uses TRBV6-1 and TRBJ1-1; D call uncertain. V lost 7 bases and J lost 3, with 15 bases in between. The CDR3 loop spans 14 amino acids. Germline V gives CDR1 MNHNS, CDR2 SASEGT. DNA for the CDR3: TGTGCCAGCACTCAAACCTACGGTCACACTGAAGCTTTCTTT. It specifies CASTQTYGHTEAFF.

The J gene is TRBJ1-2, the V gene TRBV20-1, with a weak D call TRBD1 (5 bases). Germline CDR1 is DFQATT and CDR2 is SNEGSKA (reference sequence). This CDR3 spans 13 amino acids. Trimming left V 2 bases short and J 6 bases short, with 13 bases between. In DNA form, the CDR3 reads TGCAGTGCTAGACCCCCGACGGGGGATGGCTACACCTTC. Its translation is CSARPPTGDGYTF.

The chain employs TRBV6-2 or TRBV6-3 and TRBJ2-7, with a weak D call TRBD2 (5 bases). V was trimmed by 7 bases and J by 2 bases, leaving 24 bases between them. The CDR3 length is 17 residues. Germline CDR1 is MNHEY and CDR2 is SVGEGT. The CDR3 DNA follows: TGTGCCAGCAAAAGAGGGTCCTTAGGAGCGGAGGCCTACGAGCAGTACTTC. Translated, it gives CASKRGSLGAEAYEQYF.

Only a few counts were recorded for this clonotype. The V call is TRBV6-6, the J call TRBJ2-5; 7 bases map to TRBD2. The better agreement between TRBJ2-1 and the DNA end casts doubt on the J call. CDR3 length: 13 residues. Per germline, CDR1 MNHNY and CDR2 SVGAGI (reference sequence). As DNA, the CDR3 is TGTGCCAGCCACGGGGGGAGATACAATGAGCAGTTCTTC. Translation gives CASHGGRYNEQFF.

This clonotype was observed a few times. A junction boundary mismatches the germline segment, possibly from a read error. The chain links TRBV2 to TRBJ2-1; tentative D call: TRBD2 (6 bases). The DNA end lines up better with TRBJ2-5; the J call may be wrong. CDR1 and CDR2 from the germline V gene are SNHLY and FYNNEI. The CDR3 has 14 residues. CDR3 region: CASGEAGRGETQYF. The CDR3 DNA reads TGTGCCAGCGGTGAAGCGGGTAGAGGCGAGACCCAGTACTTC.